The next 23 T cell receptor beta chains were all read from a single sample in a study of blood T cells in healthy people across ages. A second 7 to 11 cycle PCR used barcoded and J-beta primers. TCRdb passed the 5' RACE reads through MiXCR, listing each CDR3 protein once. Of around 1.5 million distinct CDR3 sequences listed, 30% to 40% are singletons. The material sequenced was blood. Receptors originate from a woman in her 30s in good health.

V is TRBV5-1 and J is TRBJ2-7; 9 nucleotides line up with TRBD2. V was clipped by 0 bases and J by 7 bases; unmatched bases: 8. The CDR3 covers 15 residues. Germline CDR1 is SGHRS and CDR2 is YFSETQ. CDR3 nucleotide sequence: TGCGCCAGCAGCTTGGTGAGCGGGGGGACGCCGGAGCAGTACTTC. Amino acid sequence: CASSLVSGGTPEQYF.

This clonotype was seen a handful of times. In DNA, the CDR3 is TGCGCCAGCAGCCCGAAGTGGGCTATTGAAGCTTTCTTT. Translated: CASSPKWAIEAFF. This chain links TRBV4-1 with TRBJ1-1; the D is unclear. The CDR3 extends over 13 amino acids. Germline V gene sequence: CDR1 MGHRA, CDR2 YSYEKL. The V end lost 4 bases, the J end lost 7 bases, and 13 bases lay between the germline ends.

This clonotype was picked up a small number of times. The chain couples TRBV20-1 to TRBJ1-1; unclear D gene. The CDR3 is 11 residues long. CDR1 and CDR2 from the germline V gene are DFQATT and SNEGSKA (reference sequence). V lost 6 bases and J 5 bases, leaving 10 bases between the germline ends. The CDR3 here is CSARTETEAFF. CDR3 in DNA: TGCAGTGCGAGGACGGAGACTGAAGCTTTCTTT.

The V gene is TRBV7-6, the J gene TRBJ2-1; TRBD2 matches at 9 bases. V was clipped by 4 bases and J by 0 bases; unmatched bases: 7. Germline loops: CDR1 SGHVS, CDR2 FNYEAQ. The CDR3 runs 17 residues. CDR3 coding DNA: TGTGCCAGCAGCTCTAATAGCGGGAGAAGCTCCTACAATGAGCAGTTCTTC. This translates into CASSSNSGRSSYNEQFF.

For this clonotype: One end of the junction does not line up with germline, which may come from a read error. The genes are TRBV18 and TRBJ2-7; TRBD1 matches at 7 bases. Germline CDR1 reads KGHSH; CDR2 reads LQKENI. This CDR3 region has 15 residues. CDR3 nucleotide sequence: TGTGCCTGCTCACCAGGGCAGGGGGTATACTACGAGCAGTACTTC. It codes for CACSPGQGVYYEQYF.

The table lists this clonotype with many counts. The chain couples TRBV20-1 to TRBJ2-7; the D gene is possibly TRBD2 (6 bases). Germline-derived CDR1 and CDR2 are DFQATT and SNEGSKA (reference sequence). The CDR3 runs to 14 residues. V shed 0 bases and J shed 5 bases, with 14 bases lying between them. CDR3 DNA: TGCAGTGCTAGAGATGACGGAGCGGGCGACGAGCAGTACTTC. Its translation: CSARDDGAGDEQYF.

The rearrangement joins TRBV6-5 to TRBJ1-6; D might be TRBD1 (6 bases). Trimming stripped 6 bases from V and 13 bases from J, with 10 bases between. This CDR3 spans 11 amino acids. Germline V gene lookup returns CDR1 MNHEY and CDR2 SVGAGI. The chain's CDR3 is CASRTQGPLHF. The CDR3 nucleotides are TGTGCCAGCAGGACACAGGGCCCCCTCCACTTT.

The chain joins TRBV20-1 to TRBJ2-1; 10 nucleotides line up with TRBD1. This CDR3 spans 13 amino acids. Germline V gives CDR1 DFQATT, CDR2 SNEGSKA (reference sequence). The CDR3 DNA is TGCCGATTTAGACAGGGGGCCCTCAATGAGCAGTTCTTC. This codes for CRFRQGALNEQFF.

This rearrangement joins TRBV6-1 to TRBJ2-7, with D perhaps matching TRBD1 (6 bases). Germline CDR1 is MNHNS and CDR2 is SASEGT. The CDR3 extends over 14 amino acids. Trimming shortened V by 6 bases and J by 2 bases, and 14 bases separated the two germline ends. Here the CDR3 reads CASSTWDIPYEQYF. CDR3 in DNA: TGTGCCAGCAGCACTTGGGACATCCCCTACGAGCAGTACTTC.

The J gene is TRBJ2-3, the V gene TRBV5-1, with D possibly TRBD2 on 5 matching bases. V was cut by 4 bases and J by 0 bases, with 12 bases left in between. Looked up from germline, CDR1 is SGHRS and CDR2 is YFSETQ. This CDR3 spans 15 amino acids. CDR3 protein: CASSIGIVSTDTQYF. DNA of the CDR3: TGCGCCAGCAGCATCGGGATCGTGAGCACAGATACGCAGTATTTT.

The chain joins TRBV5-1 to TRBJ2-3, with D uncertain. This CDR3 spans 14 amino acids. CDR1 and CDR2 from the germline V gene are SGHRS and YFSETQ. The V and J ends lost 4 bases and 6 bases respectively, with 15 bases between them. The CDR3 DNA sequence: TGCGCCAGCAGCGCGGCCTCCGCACGTGATACGCAGTATTTT. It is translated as CASSAASARDTQYF.

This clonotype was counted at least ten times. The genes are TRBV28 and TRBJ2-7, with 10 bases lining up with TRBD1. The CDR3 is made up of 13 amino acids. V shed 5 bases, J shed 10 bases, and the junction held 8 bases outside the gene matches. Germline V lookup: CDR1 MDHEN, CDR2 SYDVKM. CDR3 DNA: TGTGCCAGCAGTCCGGGACAGGGGAGGTCCCAGTACTTC. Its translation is CASSPGQGRSQYF.

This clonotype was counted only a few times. The CDR3 DNA follows: TGCGCCAGCAGCATCGGACAGGGTCAGCCCCAGCATTTT. Protein: CASSIGQGQPQHF. V usage is TRBV5-1 and J usage is TRBJ1-5; 8 bases are shared with TRBD1. The CDR3 consists of 13 residues. Germline lookup yields CDR1 SGHRS and CDR2 YFSETQ. Trimming at V came to 4 bases and at J to 6 bases, leaving 3 bases not matched to a gene.

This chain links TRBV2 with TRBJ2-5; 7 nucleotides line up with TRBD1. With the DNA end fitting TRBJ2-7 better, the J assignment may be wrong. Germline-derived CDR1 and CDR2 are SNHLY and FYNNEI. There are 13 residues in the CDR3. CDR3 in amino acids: CASTRRGSDEQYF. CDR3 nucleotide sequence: TGTGCCAGCACACGCAGGGGGTCGGACGAGCAGTACTTC.

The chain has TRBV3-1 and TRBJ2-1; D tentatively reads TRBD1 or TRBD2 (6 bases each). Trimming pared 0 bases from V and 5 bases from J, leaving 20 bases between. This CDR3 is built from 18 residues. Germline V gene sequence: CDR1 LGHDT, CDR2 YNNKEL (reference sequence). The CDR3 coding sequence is TGTGCCAGCAGCCAAGAGAAGAAGGGCGGGACATTCCACAATGAGCAGTTCTTC. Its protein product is CASSQEKKGGTFHNEQFF.

The CDR3 region is CAEERSGTGTSGELFF. The CDR3 bases are TGTGCCGAAGAGAGATCGGGGACAGGGACCTCCGGGGAGCTGTTTTTT. The chain couples TRBV30 to TRBJ2-2, with 9 bases matching TRBD1. V trimming: 8 bases; J trimming: 6 bases; junction bases outside the gene matches: 16. The CDR3 is 16 residues long. CDR1 is GTSNPN and CDR2 is SVGIG in the germline V gene (reference sequence). Based on the CDR3 plus reference TRBV30 and TRBJ2-2, the full variable domain is SQTIHQWPATLVQPVGSPLSLECTVEGTSNPNLYWYRQAAGRGLQLLFYSVGIGQISSEVPQNLSASRPQDRQFILSSKKLLLSDSGFYLCAEERSGTGTSGELFFGEGSRLTVL.

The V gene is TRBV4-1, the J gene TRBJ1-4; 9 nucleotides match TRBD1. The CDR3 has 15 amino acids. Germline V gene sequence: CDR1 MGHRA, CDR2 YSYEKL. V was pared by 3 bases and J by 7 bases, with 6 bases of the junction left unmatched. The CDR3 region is CASSHTGTGSEKLFF. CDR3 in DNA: TGCGCCAGCAGCCACACAGGGACAGGGAGTGAAAAACTGTTTTTT.

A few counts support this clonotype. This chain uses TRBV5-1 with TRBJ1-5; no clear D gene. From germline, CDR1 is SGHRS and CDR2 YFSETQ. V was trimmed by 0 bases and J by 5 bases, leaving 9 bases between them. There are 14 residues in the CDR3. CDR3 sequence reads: CASSLAGSDQPQHF. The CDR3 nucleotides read TGCGCCAGCAGCTTGGCCGGGTCGGATCAGCCCCAGCATTTT.

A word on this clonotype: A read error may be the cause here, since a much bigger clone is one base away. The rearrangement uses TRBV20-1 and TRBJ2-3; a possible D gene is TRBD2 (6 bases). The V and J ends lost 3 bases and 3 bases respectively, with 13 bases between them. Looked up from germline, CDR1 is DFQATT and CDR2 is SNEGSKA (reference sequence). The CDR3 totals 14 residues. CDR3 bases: TGCAGTGCTAGGGGCGGGAAGGCAACAGATACGCAGTATTTT. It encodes CSARGGKATDTQYF.

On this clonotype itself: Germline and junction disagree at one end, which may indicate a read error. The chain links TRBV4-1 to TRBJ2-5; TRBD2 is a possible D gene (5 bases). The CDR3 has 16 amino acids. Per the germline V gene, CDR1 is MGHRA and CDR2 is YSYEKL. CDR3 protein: CASGQGTAGLSYEQYF. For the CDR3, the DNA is TGCGCCAGCGGCCAAGGCACGGCGGGCCTTTCCTATGAGCAGTACTTC.

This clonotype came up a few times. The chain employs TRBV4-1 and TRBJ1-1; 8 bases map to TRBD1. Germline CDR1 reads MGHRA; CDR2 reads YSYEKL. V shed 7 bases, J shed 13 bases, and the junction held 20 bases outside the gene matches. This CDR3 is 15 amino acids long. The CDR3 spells CASNSPGGRGQDDFF. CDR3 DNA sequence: TGCGCCAGCAACTCCCCGGGGGGCAGGGGGCAAGACGATTTCTTT.

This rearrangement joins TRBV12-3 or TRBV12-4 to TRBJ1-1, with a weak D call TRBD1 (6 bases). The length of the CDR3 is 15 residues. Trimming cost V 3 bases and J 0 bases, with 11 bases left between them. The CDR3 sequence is CASSFRTEMNTEAFF. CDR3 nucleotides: TGTGCCAGCAGTTTTAGGACAGAAATGAACACTGAAGCTTTCTTT.

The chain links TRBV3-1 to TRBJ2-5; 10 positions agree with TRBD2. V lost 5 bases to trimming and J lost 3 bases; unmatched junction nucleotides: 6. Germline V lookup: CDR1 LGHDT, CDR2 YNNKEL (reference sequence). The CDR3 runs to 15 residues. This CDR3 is CASSSLGTSEETQYF. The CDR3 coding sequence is TGTGCCAGCAGCTCCCTCGGGACTAGCGAAGAGACCCAGTACTTC.